These 27 T cell receptor beta chains share one sample of origin, sequenced in a study of identical twins listed by TCRdb under 2016. Libraries were prepared through 5' RACE. The data were produced on an Illumina HiSeq 2000. TCRdb handled the public reads itself, with Q25 trimming in fastp and clone calling in MiXCR, and kept productive beta chains. Every distinct CDR3 protein forms one entry, paired with its most common genes and DNA. The sample records under 300,000 distinct CDR3 sequences, roughly an eighth of which are singletons. Clones ranked in the top ten supply 8.8% of the sample. Sequenced: memory (CD45RO+) T cells sorted from blood. In light of the paper, this sample's cell subset or site label describes: CD45RO+ enriched T cells. The source of these receptors is a young woman in good health.

This clonotype has only a few counts. The V gene is TRBV4-1, the J gene TRBJ2-5, with D possibly matching TRBD1 (6 bases). The CDR3 contains 13 residues. Germline V lookup: CDR1 MGHRA, CDR2 YSYEKL. The germline V and J ends were trimmed by 6 bases and 5 bases, with 13 bases remaining between them. The CDR3 loop is CASRATGMETQYF. CDR3 bases: TGCGCCAGCAGGGCCACAGGGATGGAGACCCAGTACTTC.

This clonotype has a handful of counts. The junction does not match germline at one end; this may be a read error. The J gene is TRBJ1-3, the V gene TRBV18; D ambiguous. The germline V gene has CDR1 KGHSH and CDR2 LQKENI. The CDR3 loop spans 16 amino acids. The CDR3 region has the DNA TGTCCCAGCTCACCGGAAACCGCCCGCTCTGGAAACACCATATATTTT. Residues: CPSSPETARSGNTIYF.

Only a few counts were recorded for this clonotype. The chain has TRBV20-1 and TRBJ2-5; TRBD2 matches at 10 bases. The germline CDR1 and CDR2 sequences are DFQATT and SNEGSKA (reference sequence). The CDR3 has 16 amino acids. J gave up 2 bases and V 0 bases, and 6 bases lay outside the gene matches. In DNA, the CDR3 is TGCAGTGCTAGAGATCCGGCTAGCGGGGGACAAGAGACCCAGTACTTC. It translates to CSARDPASGGQETQYF.

This clonotype was detected only a few times. The chain links TRBV20-1 to TRBJ2-7, with 8 bases fitting TRBD1. The CDR3 loop spans 14 amino acids. Germline-derived CDR1 and CDR2 are DFQATT and SNEGSKA (reference sequence). Trimming removed 5 bases from V and 2 bases from J; junction bases left unmatched: 8. CDR3 DNA: TGCAGTGCTGGACAGGGCGAGCAGGCCTACGAGCAGTACTTC. This sequence encodes CSAGQGEQAYEQYF.

The table lists this clonotype with a few counts. The rearrangement uses TRBV3-1 and TRBJ2-1, with 12 bases aligning to TRBD2. CDR1 is LGHDT and CDR2 is YNNKEL in the germline V gene (reference sequence). Trimming at V came to 5 bases and at J to 6 bases, leaving 5 bases not matched to a gene. The CDR3 length is 15 residues. CDR3 nucleotides: TGTGCCAGCAGCGTGGGACTAGCGGGCACCAATGAGCAGTTCTTC. This gives the protein CASSVGLAGTNEQFF.

This clonotype came up a few times. The chain recombines TRBV30 with TRBJ1-3; the D is unclear. Trimming took 3 bases from V and 0 from J, leaving 3 bases between them. The CDR3 extends over 12 amino acids. CDR1 and CDR2 from the germline V gene are GTSNPN and SVGIG (reference sequence). The CDR3: CAWSRSGNTIYF. The CDR3 DNA reads as TGTGCCTGGAGCCGCTCTGGAAACACCATATATTTT. The entire variable domain, with the rest obtained from reference TRBV30 and TRBJ1-3, is as follows: SQTIHQWPATLVQPVGSPLSLECTVEGTSNPNLYWYRQAAGRGLQLLFYSVGIGQISSEVPQNLSASRPQDRQFILSSKKLLLSDSGFYLCAWSRSGNTIYFGEGSWLTVV.

The gene calls are TRBV10-3 and TRBJ1-5, with D perhaps matching TRBD1 (6 bases). The CDR3 has 13 residues. Germline V gene lookup returns CDR1 ENHRY and CDR2 SYGVKD. The V end lost 5 bases, the J end lost 5 bases, and 10 bases lay between the germline ends. The CDR3 nucleotides read TGTGCCATCAGTCCACAGGGCGATCAGCCCCAGCATTTT. This sequence encodes CAISPQGDQPQHF.

The chain couples TRBV12-3 or TRBV12-4 to TRBJ2-5; 10 bases line up with TRBD2. The V segment lost 6 bases and the J segment 3 bases; nucleotides outside the gene matches: 13. The CDR3 is 17 residues long. The CDR3 spells CASSGGRGLAVKETQYF. The CDR3 DNA follows: TGTGCCAGCAGCGGCGGTCGAGGACTAGCGGTTAAAGAGACCCAGTACTTC.

This clonotype appeared a few times. This chain links TRBV2 with TRBJ2-3; 11 positions match TRBD2. The J segment lost 8 bases and the V segment lost 4 bases, leaving 5 bases of the junction unmatched. CDR1 is SNHLY and CDR2 is FYNNEI in the germline V gene. This CDR3 has 14 residues. Here the CDR3 DNA reads TGTGCCAGCAGTGTGACTAGCGGGGCAGCTACGCAGTATTTT. Encoded protein: CASSVTSGAATQYF.

This clonotype was picked up a small number of times. The V call is TRBV5-1, the J call TRBJ1-1, with D hard to call. This CDR3 contains 13 residues. Looked up from germline, CDR1 is SGHRS and CDR2 is YFSETQ. V was shortened by 0 bases and J by 4 bases, with 7 bases between the two germline ends. CDR3 region: CASSLVVGTEAFF. The DNA for the CDR3 is TGCGCCAGCAGCTTGGTGGTGGGCACTGAAGCTTTCTTT. Full variable domain (rest looked up from reference TRBV5-1 and TRBJ1-1): KAGVTQTPRYLIKTRGQQVTLSCSPISGHRSVSWYQQTPGQGLQFLFEYFSETQRNKGNFPGRFSGRQFSNSRSEMNVSTLELGDSALYLCASSLVVGTEAFFGQGTRLTVV.

This chain joins TRBV10-3 and TRBJ1-1; a possible D gene is TRBD1 (5 bases). This CDR3 has 14 residues. The V gene lost 3 bases and the J gene lost 3 bases, with 11 bases spanning the gap. Germline V CDR1 and CDR2: ENHRY, SYGVKD. CDR3 in amino acids: CAISEGAQDTEAFF. In nucleotides, the CDR3 is TGTGCCATCAGTGAAGGGGCGCAGGACACTGAAGCTTTCTTT.

This clonotype has just one count. The J gene is TRBJ2-1, the V gene TRBV7-2, with D maybe TRBD1 (5 bases). Between the trimmed V and J ends, which lost 3 bases and 3 bases, there was a span of 6 bases. Per the germline V gene, CDR1 is SGHTA and CDR2 is FQGNSA. This CDR3 has 13 amino acids. In DNA form, the CDR3 reads TGTGCCAGCAGCTTGGACAACTACAATGAGCAGTTCTTC. Protein product: CASSLDNYNEQFF.

The chain uses TRBV3-1 and TRBJ2-7; TRBD2 might be the D (6 bases). The germline CDR1 and CDR2 sequences are LGHDT and YNNKEL (reference sequence). Trimming took off 3 bases at V and 4 bases at J, with 19 bases between the two ends. The CDR3 is 16 residues long. This CDR3 reads CASSQVGGSSQYEQYF. DNA of the CDR3: TGTGCCAGCAGCCAGGTGGGGGGTAGTAGTCAGTACGAGCAGTACTTC.

The J gene is TRBJ2-2, the V gene TRBV5-1; a weak D match, TRBD1 (6 bases). V shed 5 bases and J shed 0 bases, with 8 bases lying between them. Germline CDR1 SGHRS, CDR2 YFSETQ. The CDR3 spans 14 residues. CDR3 in amino acids: CASRGTPNTGELFF. CDR3 in DNA: TGCGCCAGCAGGGGGACACCGAACACCGGGGAGCTGTTTTTT. Complete variable domain (other parts from reference TRBV5-1 and TRBJ2-2): KAGVTQTPRYLIKTRGQQVTLSCSPISGHRSVSWYQQTPGQGLQFLFEYFSETQRNKGNFPGRFSGRQFSNSRSEMNVSTLELGDSALYLCASRGTPNTGELFFGEGSRLTVL.

This clonotype was counted between two and nine times. This chain connects TRBV29-1 to TRBJ2-5; 14 nucleotides align to TRBD2. CDR3 length: 14 residues. The germline V gene encodes CDR1 SQVTM and CDR2 ANQGSEA. J gave up 5 bases and V 5 bases, and 4 bases lay outside the gene matches. The CDR3 nucleotides are TGCAGCGTTATGAGACTAGCGGGGGGGGAGACCCAGTACTTC. Translation: CSVMRLAGGETQYF.

This clonotype was counted many times. The V gene is TRBV20-1, the J gene TRBJ2-5, with D perhaps TRBD1 (5 bases). Looked up from germline, CDR1 is DFQATT and CDR2 is SNEGSKA (reference sequence). This CDR3 comprises 14 residues. The V end was cut by 4 bases, the J end by 0 bases, with 12 bases between. CDR3 residues: CSATTSGHQETQYF. CDR3 DNA sequence: TGCAGTGCTACTACCTCAGGGCACCAAGAGACCCAGTACTTC.

Only a few counts were recorded for this clonotype. J is TRBJ1-4 and V is TRBV20-1; 8 nucleotides match TRBD1. Germline-derived CDR1 and CDR2 are DFQATT and SNEGSKA (reference sequence). This CDR3 has 12 residues. V dropped 6 bases and J dropped 11; count of bases not matched to a gene: 8. This CDR3 reads CSARPGGGKLFF. In DNA, the CDR3 is TGCAGTGCGAGGCCAGGGGGCGGGAAACTGTTTTTT.

The sample holds a few counts of this clonotype. This chain joins TRBV20-1 and TRBJ1-1, with D possibly being TRBD1 (5 bases). The CDR3 contains 12 residues. V gave up 0 bases and J gave up 6 bases, with 8 bases separating them. The germline V gene has CDR1 DFQATT and CDR2 SNEGSKA (reference sequence). The CDR3 bases are TGCAGTGCTAGAGACAGGGTCTCTGAAGCTTTCTTT. Translation gives CSARDRVSEAFF.

The chain carries TRBV9 and TRBJ1-2; 8 bases are a match to TRBD1. The CDR3 sequence is 14 residues long. In germline, CDR1 is SGDLS, CDR2 YYNGEE. Trimming removed 3 bases from V and 7 bases from J; junction bases left unmatched: 8. The chain's CDR3 is CASSERTGSPGYTF. Here the CDR3 DNA reads TGTGCCAGCAGCGAGCGGACAGGGTCTCCTGGCTACACCTTC.

This clonotype has only a few counts. The rearrangement links TRBV28 to TRBJ2-4; 7 bases align to TRBD1. The CDR3 runs to 17 residues. Germline V gene sequence: CDR1 MDHEN, CDR2 SYDVKM. J was trimmed by 6 bases and V by 5 bases; bases with no gene match: 16. The CDR3 loop is CASSGAVDRASRNIQYF. CDR3 in DNA: TGTGCCAGCAGTGGGGCGGTAGACAGGGCCTCCAGAAACATTCAGTACTTC.

The rearrangement joins TRBV9 to TRBJ2-3, with 9 bases fitting TRBD2. Germline values: CDR1 SGDLS, CDR2 YYNGEE. Losses at the gene ends were 0 bases for V and 2 bases for J; bases not matched to a gene: 4. This CDR3 is built from 16 residues. The CDR3 is CASSVVAGGYTDTQYF. In DNA, the CDR3 is TGTGCCAGCAGCGTAGTGGCGGGGGGGTACACAGATACGCAGTATTTT.

Concerning this clonotype itself: Mismatch with germline at one junction end may stem from a read error. V is TRBV12-3 or TRBV12-4 and J is TRBJ2-7; maybe TRBD1 (5 bases). This CDR3 comprises 12 residues. The chain's CDR3 is CASSSQGYEPYF. In DNA, the CDR3 is TGTGCCAGCAGCTCCCAGGGCTACGAGCCGTACTTC.

The rearrangement uses TRBV18 and TRBJ2-2, with D tentatively TRBD1 (5 bases). Trimming shortened V by 0 bases and J by 5 bases, and 10 bases separated the two germline ends. The CDR3 sequence is 15 residues long. Germline CDR1 KGHSH, CDR2 LQKENI. The DNA of the CDR3 is TGTGCCAGCTCACCACCGGGGCGGTCGACCGGGGAGCTGTTTTTT. This gives the protein CASSPPGRSTGELFF.

This clonotype was observed a handful of times. At one end, the junction sequence differs from germline, possibly due to a read error. The DNA for the CDR3 is TGCAGCGGTGAACGGGGCTATGGCTACACCTTC. This gives the protein CSGERGYGYTF. The chain couples TRBV29-1 to TRBJ1-2, with unresolved D. Germline CDR1 SQVTM, CDR2 ANQGSEA. The CDR3 length is 11 residues.

This clonotype has more than one count but fewer than ten. This chain joins TRBV12-3 or TRBV12-4 and TRBJ2-1; D might be TRBD1 (5 bases). Trimming took off 6 bases at V and 4 bases at J, with 13 bases between the two ends. The CDR3 covers 14 residues. Here the CDR3 DNA reads TGTGCCAGCAGGGGGCGGCCATTATACAATGAGCAGTTCTTC. It codes for CASRGRPLYNEQFF.

This clonotype was seen ten or more times. V usage is TRBV12-3 or TRBV12-4 and J usage is TRBJ1-1; D may be TRBD1 (6 bases). Trimming took 7 bases from V and 4 from J, leaving 13 bases between them. This CDR3 has 13 amino acids. CDR3 protein: CASKMDSFTEAFF. The CDR3 DNA reads as TGTGCCAGCAAAATGGACAGCTTCACTGAAGCTTTCTTT.

This clonotype was seen a handful of times. The chain has TRBV20-1 and TRBJ1-1, with a weak D call TRBD1 (5 bases). This CDR3 has 13 amino acids. Trimming took off 7 bases at V and 1 base at J, with 13 bases between the two ends. The germline V gene has CDR1 DFQATT and CDR2 SNEGSKA (reference sequence). CDR3 in DNA: TGCAGTGTTTATGGACATTCGAACACTGAAGCTTTCTTT. Encoded protein: CSVYGHSNTEAFF.